The sequence of this TCR beta chain was determined in a study of blood T cell repertoires in COVID-19. Overall study context: The analysed material was cDNA or gDNA that came from T cells, B-cell-depleted T cells, or PBMCs.

Germline loops: CDR1 MDHEN, CDR2 SYDVKM. Deletions cut 6 bases from V and 6 bases from J, with 17 bases between. The CDR3 runs to 15 residues. Two consecutive negative NP/OP PCR tests, clearance, or resolved symptoms defined Cohort 3 recovery. Method: immunoSEQ multiplex PCR; TCRdb's copy keeps in-frame clones and lacks some. The profile shows 200,000 to 300,000 clones, 80% to 90% of them singletons. Source material: PBMCs or T cells enriched from blood (not recorded which). The J gene is TRBJ2-2, the V gene TRBV28; tentatively, D is TRBD2 (6 bases). This clonotype was sampled from a man between 40 and 49 years old who had recovered from COVID-19. CDR3 loop: CASRRDWPVAGELFF. As DNA, the CDR3 is TGTGCCAGCAGACGGGACTGGCCGGTGGCCGGGGAGCTGTTTTTT.